This T cell receptor beta chain came from a study of T cells after yellow fever vaccination. Study context: Fractions low in cell number were prepared with SMART-Seq v4 Ultra Low Input. Study-wide findings and caveats: Subsequent booster samples again held most clones from primary vaccination (96% CD4, roughly 88% CD8). Overlap between CD4 and CD8 compartments was detected for a small share of clonotypes.

This CDR3 is 15 amino acids long. Trimming took off 4 bases at V and 1 base at J, with 14 bases between the two ends. Per the germline V gene, CDR1 is SGDLS and CDR2 is YYNGEE. This clonotype was detected ten times or more. The antigen is undetermined. Via MiXCR, TCRdb re-called the 5' RACE reads, giving one row per CDR3 protein. The sample includes fewer than 450,000 distinct CDR3 sequences, roughly 7.5% seen only once; the top ten take 17%. The sample consisted of PBMCs, taken about 49 days after the first yellow fever vaccination. The rearrangement uses TRBV9 and TRBJ1-1; D is perhaps TRBD1 (6 bases). This TCR was sampled from a man younger than 35 who received the YFV17D yellow fever vaccine. CDR3 sequence reads: CASSPKGGANTEAFF. The CDR3 DNA follows: TGTGCCAGCAGCCCTAAGGGGGGCGCGAACACTGAAGCTTTCTTT. Full variable domain (remainder filled in from reference TRBV9 and TRBJ1-1): DSGVTQTPKHLITATGQRVTLRCSPRSGDLSVYWYQQSLDQGLQFLIQYYNGEERAKGNILERFSAQQFPDLHSELNLSSLELGDSALYFCASSPKGGANTEAFFGQGTRLTVV.